The T cell receptor (beta chain) described here comes from a study of beta chain features in type 1 diabetes. General study points: Across all four CD4+ subsets, people with type 1 diabetes showed modestly shorter TCRB CDR3s.

Of the isolated RNA, all was reverse transcribed, and so the sequenced material was expressed TCRB transcripts. Profiling relied on immunoSEQ multiplex PCR, and the TCRdb table lists in-frame clones only, not all of them. Of 110,000 to 150,000 clones listed, 9% to 9.5% are singletons. This clone was detected only a few times. The target antigen is unknown. Germline loops: CDR1 SGHTA, CDR2 FQGNSA. V was pared by 4 bases and J by 4 bases, with 10 bases between. CDR3 length equals 13 residues. Material for sequencing was central memory CD4+ T cells from blood. V gene TRBV7-2 combines with J gene TRBJ2-5; possible D gene TRBD1, 6 bases. The clonotype comes from a man younger than 35 in good health. This CDR3 reads CASSSDRGETQYF. The CDR3 nucleotides read TGTGCCAGCAGCTCGGACAGAGGAGAGACCCAGTACTTC. Based on the CDR3 plus reference TRBV7-2 and TRBJ2-5, the full variable domain is GAGVSQSPSNKVTEKGKDVELRCDPISGHTALYWYRQSLGQGLEFLIYFQGNSAPDKSGLPSDRFSAERTGGSVSTLTIQRTQQEDSAVYLCASSSDRGETQYFGPGTRLLVL.